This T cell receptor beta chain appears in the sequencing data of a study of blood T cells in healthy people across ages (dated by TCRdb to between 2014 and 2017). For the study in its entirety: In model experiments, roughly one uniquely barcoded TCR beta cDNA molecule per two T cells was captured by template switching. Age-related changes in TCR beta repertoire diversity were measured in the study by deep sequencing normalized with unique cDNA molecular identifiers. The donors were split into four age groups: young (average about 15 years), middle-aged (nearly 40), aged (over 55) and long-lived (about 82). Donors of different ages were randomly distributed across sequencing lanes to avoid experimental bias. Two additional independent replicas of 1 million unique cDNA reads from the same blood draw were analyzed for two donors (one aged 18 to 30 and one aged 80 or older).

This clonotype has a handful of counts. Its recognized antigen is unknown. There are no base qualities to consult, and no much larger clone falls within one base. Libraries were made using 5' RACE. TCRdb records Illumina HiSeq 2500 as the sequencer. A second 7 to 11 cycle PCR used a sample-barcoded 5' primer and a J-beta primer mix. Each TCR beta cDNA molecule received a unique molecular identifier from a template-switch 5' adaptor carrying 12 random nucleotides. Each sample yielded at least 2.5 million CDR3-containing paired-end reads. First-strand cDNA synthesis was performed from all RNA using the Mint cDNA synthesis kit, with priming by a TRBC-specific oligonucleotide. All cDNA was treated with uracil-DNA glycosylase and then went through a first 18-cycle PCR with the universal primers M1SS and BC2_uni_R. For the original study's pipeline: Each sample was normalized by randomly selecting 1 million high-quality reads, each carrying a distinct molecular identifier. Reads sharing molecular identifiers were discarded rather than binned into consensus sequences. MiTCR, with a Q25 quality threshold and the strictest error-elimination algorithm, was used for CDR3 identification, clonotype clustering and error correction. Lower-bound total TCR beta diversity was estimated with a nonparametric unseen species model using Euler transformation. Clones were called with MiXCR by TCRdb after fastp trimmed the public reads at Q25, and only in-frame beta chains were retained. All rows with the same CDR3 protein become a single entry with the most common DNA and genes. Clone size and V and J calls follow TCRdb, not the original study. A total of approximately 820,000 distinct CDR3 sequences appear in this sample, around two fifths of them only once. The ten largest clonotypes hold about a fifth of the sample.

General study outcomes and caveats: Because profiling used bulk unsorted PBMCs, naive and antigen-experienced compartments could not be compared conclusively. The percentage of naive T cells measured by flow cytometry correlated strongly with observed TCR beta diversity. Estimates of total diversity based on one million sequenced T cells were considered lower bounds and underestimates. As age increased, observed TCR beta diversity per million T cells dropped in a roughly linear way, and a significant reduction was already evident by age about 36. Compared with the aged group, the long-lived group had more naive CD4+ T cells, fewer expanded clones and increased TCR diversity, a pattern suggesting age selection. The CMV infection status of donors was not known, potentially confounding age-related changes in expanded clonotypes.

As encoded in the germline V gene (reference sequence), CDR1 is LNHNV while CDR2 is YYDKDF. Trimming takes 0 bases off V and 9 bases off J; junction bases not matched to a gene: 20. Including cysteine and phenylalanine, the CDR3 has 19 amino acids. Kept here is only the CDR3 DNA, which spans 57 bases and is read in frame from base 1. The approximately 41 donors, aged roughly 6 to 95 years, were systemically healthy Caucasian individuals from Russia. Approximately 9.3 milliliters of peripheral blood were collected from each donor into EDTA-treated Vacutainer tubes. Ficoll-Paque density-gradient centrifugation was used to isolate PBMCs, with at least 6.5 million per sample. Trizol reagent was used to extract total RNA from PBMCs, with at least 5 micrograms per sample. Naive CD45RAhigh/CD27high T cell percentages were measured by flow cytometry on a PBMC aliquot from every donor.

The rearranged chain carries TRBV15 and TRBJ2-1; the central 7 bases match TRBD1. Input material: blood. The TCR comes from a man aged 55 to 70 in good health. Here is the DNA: TGTGCCACCAGCAGAGACCCCGTCGACAGGGTTGGACTTGCACTTGAGCAGTTCTTC. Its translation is CATSRDPVDRVGLALEQFF. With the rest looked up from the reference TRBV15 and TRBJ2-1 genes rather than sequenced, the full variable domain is DAMVIQNPRYQVTQFGKPVTLSCSQTLNHNVMYWYQQKSSQAPKLLFHYYDKDFNNEADTPDNFQSRRPNTSFCFLDIRSPGLGDTAMYLCATSRDPVDRVGLALEQFFGPGTRLTVL.